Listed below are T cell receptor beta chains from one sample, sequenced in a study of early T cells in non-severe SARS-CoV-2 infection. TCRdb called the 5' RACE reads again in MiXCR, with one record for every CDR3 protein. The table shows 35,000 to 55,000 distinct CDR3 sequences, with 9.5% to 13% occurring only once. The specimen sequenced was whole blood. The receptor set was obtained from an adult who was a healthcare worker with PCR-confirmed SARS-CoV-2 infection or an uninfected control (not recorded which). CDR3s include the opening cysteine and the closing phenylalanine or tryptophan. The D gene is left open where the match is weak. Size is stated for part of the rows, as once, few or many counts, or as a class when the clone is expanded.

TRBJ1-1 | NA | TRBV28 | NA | TGTGCCAGCAGCCCGGACAGCGAAGCTTTCTTT | CASSPDSEAFF
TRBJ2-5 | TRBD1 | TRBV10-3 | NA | TGTGCCATCAGTGGGATTCCGGGGACAGCCAAAGAGACCCAGTACTTC | CAISGIPGTAKETQYF
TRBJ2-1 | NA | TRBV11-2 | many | TGTGCCAGCAGCTTAGTCGACAATGAGCAGTTCTTC | CASSLVDNEQFF
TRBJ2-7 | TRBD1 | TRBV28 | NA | TGTGCCAGCAGTTTGGCCACGTCCCGGGACAGGGCGCACTTC | CASSLATSRDRAHF
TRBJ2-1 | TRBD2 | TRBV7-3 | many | TGTGCCAGCAGCTTAAGGCTAGCGGAGCACAATGAGCAGTTCTTC | CASSLRLAEHNEQFF
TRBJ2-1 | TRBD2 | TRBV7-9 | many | TGTGCCAGCAGCCCGCCGGGACTACCGAAAACCAATGAGCAGTTCTTC | CASSPPGLPKTNEQFF
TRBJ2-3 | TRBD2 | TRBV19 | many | TGTGCCAGTAGAGAGACTAGCGGCTTCAATACGCAGTATTTT | CASRETSGFNTQYF
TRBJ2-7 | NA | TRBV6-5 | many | TGTGCCAGCAGGGCCACAGGGAGCTACGAGCAGTACTTC | CASRATGSYEQYF
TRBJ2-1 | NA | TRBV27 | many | TGTGCCAGCAGTGGTAGCGGAGCCTCCTACAATGAGCAGTTCTTC | CASSGSGASYNEQFF
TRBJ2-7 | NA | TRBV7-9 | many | TGTGCCAGCAGCTCGACCGTCAGGGCGTACGAGCAGTACTTC | CASSSTVRAYEQYF
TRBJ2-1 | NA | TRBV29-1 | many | TGCAGCGTAGAGAGCGGAGGGGACGGCAGGAATGAGCAGTTCTTC | CSVESGGDGRNEQFF
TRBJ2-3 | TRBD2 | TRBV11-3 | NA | TGTGCCAGCAGCTTAGGCCTAGCGGGAGATACGCAGTATTTT | CASSLGLAGDTQYF
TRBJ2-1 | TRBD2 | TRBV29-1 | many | TGCAGCGTTGGTGGCGGGGGCTCCTACAATGAGCAGTTCTTC | CSVGGGGSYNEQFF
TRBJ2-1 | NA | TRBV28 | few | TGTGCCAGCAGTTTCAATCCCGCCGAGCAGTTCTTC | CASSFNPAEQFF
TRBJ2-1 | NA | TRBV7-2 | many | TGTGCCAGCAGTCACCCCGGGAATGAGCAGTTCTTC | CASSHPGNEQFF
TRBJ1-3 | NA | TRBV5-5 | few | TGTGCCAGCAGCTTTGACGGAAGCTCTGGAAACACCATATATTTT | CASSFDGSSGNTIYF
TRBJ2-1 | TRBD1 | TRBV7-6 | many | TGTGCCAGCAGCTTAGGGTATAGGACAGGGGTAAATGAGCAGTTCTTC | CASSLGYRTGVNEQFF
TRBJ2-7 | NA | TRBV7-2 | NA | TGTGCCAGCAGCTACAGGGACTACGAGCAGTACTTC | CASSYRDYEQYF
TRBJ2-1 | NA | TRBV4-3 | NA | TGCGCCAGCAGCCCCTCAGGGGCGAGCTCCTACAATGAGCAGTTCTTC | CASSPSGASSYNEQFF
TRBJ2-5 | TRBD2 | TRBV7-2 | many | TGTGCCAGCAGCTTAGTTGATAGCGGGAGGGCTATACCCCAAGAGACCCAGTACTTC | CASSLVDSGRAIPQETQYF
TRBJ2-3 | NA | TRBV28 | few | TGTGCCAGCAAGACAGTACATATCACAGATACGCAGTATTTT | CASKTVHITDTQYF
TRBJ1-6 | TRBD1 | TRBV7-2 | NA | TGTGCCAGCAGCCCCCAGGGGGGTAATTCACCCCTCCACTTT | CASSPQGGNSPLHF
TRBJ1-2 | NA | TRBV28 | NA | TGTGCCAGCACTCCGGCCGTAACCTATGGCTACACCTTC | CASTPAVTYGYTF
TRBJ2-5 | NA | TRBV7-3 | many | TGTGCCAGCTCGGCAGGATCTCAAGAGACCCAGTACTTC | CASSAGSQETQYF
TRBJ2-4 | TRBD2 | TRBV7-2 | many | TGTGCCAGCAGCTTAGCGAGGGCTGGGCTAGCGGGGGTACGCAAAAACATTCAGTACTTC | CASSLARAGLAGVRKNIQYF
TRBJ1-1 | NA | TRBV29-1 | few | TGCAGCGCGAATGGTGGGGTTGGGACTGAAGCTTTCTTT | CSANGGVGTEAFF
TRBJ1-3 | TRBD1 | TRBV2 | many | TGTGCCAGCAGATTCCCCGGGACAGGGGAGTCAAGCTCTGGAAACACCATATATTTT | CASRFPGTGESSSGNTIYF
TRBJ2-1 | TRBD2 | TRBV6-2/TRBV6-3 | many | TGTGCCAGCAGTTCAAGACTAGCGGGGGTGGAACCCAATGAGCAGTTCTTC | CASSSRLAGVEPNEQFF
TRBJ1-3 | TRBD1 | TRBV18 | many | TGTGCCAGCTCACCGACGACAGGGGTATTTGGAAACACCATATATTTT | CASSPTTGVFGNTIYF
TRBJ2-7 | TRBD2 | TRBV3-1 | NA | TGTGCCAGCAGCCGAGCATCGGGACTAGCAGGGTACGAGCAGTACTTC | CASSRASGLAGYEQYF
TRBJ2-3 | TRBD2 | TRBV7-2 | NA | TGTGCCAGCAGCTCGGGACTAACAACAGATACGCAGTATTTT | CASSSGLTTDTQYF
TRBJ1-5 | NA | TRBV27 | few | TGTGCCAGCAGTTTATTGGGCAGGCGAGGCAATCAGCCCCAGCATTTT | CASSLLGRRGNQPQHF
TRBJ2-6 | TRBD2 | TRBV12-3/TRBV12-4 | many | TGTGCCAGCAGTTTTGCGGGGGGAACTGGGGCCAACGTCCTGACTTTC | CASSFAGGTGANVLTF
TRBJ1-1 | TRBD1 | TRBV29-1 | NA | TGCAGCGTTGAGGACAGGGTAGGAGCTTTCTTT | CSVEDRVGAFF
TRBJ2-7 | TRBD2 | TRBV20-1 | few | TGCAGTGCTATCTATAGCGGGAGGGCGTACGAGCAGTACTTC | CSAIYSGRAYEQYF
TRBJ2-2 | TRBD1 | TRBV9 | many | TGTGCCAGCAGCCGGACAGGAAACACCGGGGAGCTGTTTTTT | CASSRTGNTGELFF
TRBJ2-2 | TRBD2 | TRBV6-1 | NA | TGTGCCAGCAGTGTCATAGCGGGAGGGCCTACCGGGGAGCTGTTTTTT | CASSVIAGGPTGELFF
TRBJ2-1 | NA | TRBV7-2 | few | TGTGCCAGCAGCTTAAGGCAGGGGCAGTTCTTC | CASSLRQGQFF
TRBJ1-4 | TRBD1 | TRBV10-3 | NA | TGTGCCATCAGCGTGGACAGGGGATTTCGGGAAAAACTGTTTTTT | CAISVDRGFREKLFF
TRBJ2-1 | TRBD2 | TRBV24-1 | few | TGTGCCACCAGTGATTTGAGCAGCGGGACCTACAATGAGCAGTTCTTC | CATSDLSSGTYNEQFF
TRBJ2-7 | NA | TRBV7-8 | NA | TGTGCCAGCAGCCGGGACACTCTCTACGAGCAGTACTTC | CASSRDTLYEQYF
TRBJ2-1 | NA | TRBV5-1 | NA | TGCGCCAGCAGCTTCGGAGGGGATGAGCAGTTCTTC | CASSFGGDEQFF
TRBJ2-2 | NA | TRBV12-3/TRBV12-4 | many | TGTGCCAGCACCCCCCGGGACTCTTACACCGGGGAGCTGTTTTTT | CASTPRDSYTGELFF
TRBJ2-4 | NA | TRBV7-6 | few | TGTGCCAGCAGCTTAGGGGTAGGGAGTAAAAACATTCAGTACTTC | CASSLGVGSKNIQYF
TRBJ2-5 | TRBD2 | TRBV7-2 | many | TGTGCCAGCAGCTCCCGGTCTGCTAGCGGAGTCAAGGAGACCCAGTACTTC | CASSSRSASGVKETQYF
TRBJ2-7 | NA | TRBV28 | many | TGTGCCAGCAGTTTTTTGCGCGGTACCTACGAGCAGTACTTC | CASSFLRGTYEQYF
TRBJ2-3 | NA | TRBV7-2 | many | TGTGCCAGCAGCTTAGTCCGGACTCGAGATACGCAGTATTTT | CASSLVRTRDTQYF
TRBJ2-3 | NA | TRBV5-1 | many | TGCGCCAGCAGCTTGGGGAGGGCGGAAACAGATACGCAGTATTTT | CASSLGRAETDTQYF
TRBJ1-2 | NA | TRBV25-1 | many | TGTGCCAGCAGTCCCTGGGACACAACTAACTATGGCTACACCTTC | CASSPWDTTNYGYTF
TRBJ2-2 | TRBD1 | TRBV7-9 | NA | TGTGCCAGCAGCTTCTCCAGAGACAGGGGGCCTAACGGGGAGCTGTTTTTT | CASSFSRDRGPNGELFF
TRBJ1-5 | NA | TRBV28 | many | TGTGCCAGCAGTCAAAATCAGCCCCAGCATTTT | CASSQNQPQHF
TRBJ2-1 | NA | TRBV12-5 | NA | TGTGCTAGTGACCGGGCGATCCGAAGCGGAGGGACCAATGAGCAGTTCTTC | CASDRAIRSGGTNEQFF
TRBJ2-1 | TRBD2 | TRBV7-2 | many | TGTGCCAGCAGCTTAGCAGGGACTAGCGGGAGCTCCTACAATGAGCAGTTCTTC | CASSLAGTSGSSYNEQFF
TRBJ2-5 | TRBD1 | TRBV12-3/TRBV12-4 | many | TGTGCCAGCAGTCAACAGGGGGCCAGAGAGACCCAGTACTTC | CASSQQGARETQYF
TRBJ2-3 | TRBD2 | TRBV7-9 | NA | TGTGCCAGCAGCCCCGGACTAGCGGGAGTAAGTGGGGTGCGTTCAGATACGCAGTATTTT | CASSPGLAGVSGVRSDTQYF